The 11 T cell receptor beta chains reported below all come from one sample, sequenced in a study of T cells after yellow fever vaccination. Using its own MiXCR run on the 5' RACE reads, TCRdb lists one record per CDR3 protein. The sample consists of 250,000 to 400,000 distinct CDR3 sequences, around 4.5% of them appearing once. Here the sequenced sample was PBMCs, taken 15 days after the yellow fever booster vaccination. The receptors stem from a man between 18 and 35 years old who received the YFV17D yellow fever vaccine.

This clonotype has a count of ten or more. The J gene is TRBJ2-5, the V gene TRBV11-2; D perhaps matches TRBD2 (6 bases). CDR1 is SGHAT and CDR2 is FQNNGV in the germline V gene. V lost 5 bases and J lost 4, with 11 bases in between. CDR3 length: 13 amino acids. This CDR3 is CASSQRRGETQYF. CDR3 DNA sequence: TGTGCCAGCAGCCAACGGCGGGGAGAGACCCAGTACTTC.

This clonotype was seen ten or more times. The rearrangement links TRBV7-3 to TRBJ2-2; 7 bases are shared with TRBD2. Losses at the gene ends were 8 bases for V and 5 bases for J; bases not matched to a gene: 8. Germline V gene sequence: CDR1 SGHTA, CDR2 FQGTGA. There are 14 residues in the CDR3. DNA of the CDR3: TGTGCCAGCCAGAGGGCGGGGGTGACCGGGGAGCTGTTTTTT. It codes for CASQRAGVTGELFF.

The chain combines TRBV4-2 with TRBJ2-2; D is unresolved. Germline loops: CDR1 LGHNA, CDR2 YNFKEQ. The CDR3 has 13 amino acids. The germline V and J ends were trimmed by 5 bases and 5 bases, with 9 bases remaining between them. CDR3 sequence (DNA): TGTGCCAGCAGCACTCTTGTGACCGGGGAGCTGTTTTTT. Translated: CASSTLVTGELFF.

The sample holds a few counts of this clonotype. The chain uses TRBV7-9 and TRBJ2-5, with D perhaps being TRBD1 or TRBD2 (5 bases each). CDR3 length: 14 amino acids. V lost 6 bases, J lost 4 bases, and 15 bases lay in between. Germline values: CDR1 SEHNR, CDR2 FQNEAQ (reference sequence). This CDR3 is CASRLGPLLETQYF. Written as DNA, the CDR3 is TGTGCCAGCAGATTGGGACCCCTTTTAGAGACCCAGTACTTC.

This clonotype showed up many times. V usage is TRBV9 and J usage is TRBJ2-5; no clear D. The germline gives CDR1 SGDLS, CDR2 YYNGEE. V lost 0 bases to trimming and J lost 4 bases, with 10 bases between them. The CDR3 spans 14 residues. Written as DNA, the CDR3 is TGTGCCAGCAGCGTAGGTTGGGGTTTAGAGACCCAGTACTTC. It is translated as CASSVGWGLETQYF.

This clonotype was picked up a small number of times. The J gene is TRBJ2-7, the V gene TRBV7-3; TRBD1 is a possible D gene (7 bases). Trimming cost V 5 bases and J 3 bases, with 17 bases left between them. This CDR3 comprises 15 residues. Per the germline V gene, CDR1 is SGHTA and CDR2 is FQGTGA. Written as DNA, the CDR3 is TGTGCCAGCAGCCGAGGAGGAGGGGGCGGCTACGAGCAGTACGTC. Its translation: CASSRGGGGGYEQYV.

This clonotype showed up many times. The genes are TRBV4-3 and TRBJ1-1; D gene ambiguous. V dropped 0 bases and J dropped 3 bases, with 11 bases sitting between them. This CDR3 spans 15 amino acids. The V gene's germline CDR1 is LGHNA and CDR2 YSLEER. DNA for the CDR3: TGCGCCAGCAGCCAAGATCTAAGTCCTTACACTGAAGCTTTCTTT. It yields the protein CASSQDLSPYTEAFF.

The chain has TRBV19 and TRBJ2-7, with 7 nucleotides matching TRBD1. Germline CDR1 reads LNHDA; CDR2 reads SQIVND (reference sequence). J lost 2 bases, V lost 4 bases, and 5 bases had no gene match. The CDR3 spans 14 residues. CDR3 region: CASSSDRVAYEQYF. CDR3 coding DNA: TGTGCCAGTAGTAGCGACAGGGTCGCCTACGAGCAGTACTTC.

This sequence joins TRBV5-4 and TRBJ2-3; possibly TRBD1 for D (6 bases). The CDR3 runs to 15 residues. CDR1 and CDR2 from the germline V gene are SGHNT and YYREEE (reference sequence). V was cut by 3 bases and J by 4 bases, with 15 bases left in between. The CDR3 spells CASSSARGAADTQYF. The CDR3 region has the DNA TGTGCCAGCAGCTCGGCCAGGGGAGCCGCAGATACGCAGTATTTT.

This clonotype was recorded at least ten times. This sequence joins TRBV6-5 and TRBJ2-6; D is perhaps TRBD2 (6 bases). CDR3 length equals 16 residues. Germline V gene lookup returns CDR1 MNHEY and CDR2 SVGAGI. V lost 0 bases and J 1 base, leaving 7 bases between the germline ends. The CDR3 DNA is TGTGCCAGCAGTTACTCGGGGGGTTCTGGGGCCAACGTCCTGACTTTC. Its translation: CASSYSGGSGANVLTF.

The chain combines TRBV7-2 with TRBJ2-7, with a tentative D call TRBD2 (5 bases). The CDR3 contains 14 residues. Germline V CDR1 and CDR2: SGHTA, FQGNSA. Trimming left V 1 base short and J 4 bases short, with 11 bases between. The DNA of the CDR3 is TGTGCCAGCAGCTTAGGGAGGTGGGGTTACGAGCAGTACTTC. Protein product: CASSLGRWGYEQYF.